This T cell receptor beta chain was documented in a study of graft-versus-host responses after intestinal transplantation. On the study more broadly: Each recipient received anti-thymocyte globulin induction, then tacrolimus and steroids for two to three years.

Study findings and constraints: In recipient marrow, GvH clones were found, and some appeared first in ileum or blood. Early HvG declines after transplant were associated with peak circulating GvH clone levels. Clonal ratios of graft-versus-host to host-versus-graft in allografts were high for patients exhibiting graft-donor T cell macrochimerism.

Notes on this clone: Its antigen remains unknown.

Assay used: immunoSEQ multiplex PCR; TCRdb lists only in-frame clones, some missing. The data contain tens of thousands of clones, more than 90% of them singletons. The germline V and J ends were trimmed by 8 bases and 9 bases, with 5 bases remaining between them. Germline values: CDR1 MGHDK, CDR2 SYGVNS. The CDR3 is 9 amino acids. The chain joins TRBV25-1 to TRBJ2-1, with D perhaps TRBD2 (5 bases). This sequence was found in a human patient who received an intestinal transplant, so some T cells may come from the graft donor. The source material was PBMCs, sampled 16 days after intestinal transplant. CDR3 residues: CASGSEQFF. The CDR3 region has the DNA TGTGCCAGCGGGAGTGAGCAGTTCTTC.